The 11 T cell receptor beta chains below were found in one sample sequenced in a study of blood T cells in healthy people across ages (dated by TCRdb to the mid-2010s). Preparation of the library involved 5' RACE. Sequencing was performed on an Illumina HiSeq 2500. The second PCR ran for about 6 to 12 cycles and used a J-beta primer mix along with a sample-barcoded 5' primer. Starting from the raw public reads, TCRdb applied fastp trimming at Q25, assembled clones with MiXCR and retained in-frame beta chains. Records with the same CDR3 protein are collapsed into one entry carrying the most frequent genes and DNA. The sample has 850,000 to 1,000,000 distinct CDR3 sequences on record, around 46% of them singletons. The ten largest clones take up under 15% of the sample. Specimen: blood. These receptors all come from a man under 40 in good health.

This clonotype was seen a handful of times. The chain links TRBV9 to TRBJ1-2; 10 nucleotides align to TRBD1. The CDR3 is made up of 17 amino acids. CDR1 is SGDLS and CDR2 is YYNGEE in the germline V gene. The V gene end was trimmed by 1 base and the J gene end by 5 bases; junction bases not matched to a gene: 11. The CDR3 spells CASSVSLGTGVGYGYTF. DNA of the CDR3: TGTGCCAGCAGCGTAAGTCTGGGGACAGGGGTCGGATATGGCTACACCTTC.

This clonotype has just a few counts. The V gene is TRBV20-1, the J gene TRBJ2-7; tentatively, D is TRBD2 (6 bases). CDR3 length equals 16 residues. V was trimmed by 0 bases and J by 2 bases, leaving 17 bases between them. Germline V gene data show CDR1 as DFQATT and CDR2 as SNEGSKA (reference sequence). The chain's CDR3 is CSARDKRTTQTYEQYF. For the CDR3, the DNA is TGCAGTGCTAGAGACAAGAGGACTACCCAAACCTACGAGCAGTACTTC.

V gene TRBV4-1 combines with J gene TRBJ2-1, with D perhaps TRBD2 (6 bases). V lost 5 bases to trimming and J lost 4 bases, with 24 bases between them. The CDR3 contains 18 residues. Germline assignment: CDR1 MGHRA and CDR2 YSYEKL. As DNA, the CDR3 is TGCGCCAGCAGCTCCAGGTCTCGGGAGCTTTCCCCTTACAATGAGCAGTTCTTC. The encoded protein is CASSSRSRELSPYNEQFF.

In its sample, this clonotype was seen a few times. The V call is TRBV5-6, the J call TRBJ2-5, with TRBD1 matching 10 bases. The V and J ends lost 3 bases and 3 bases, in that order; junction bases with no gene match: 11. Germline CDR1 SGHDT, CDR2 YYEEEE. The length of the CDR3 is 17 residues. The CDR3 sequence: CASSSITRDRGEETQYF. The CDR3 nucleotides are TGTGCCAGCAGCTCAATAACCAGGGACAGGGGTGAAGAGACCCAGTACTTC.

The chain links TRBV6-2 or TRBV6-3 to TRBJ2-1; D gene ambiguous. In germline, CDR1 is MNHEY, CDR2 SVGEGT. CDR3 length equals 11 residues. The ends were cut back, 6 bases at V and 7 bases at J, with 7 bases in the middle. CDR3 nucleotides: TGTGCCAGCAGGTGGAGTAATGAGCAGTTCTTC. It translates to CASRWSNEQFF.

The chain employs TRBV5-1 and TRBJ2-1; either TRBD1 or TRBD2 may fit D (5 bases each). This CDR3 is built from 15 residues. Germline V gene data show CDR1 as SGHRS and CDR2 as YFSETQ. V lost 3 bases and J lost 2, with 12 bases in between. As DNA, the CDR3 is TGCGCCAGCAGCTCCGGGACCACAACCTACAATGAGCAGTTCTTC. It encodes CASSSGTTTYNEQFF.

The CDR3 DNA is TGTGCCAGCAGTTTAATAGGGGGCGTTAACTATGGCTACACCTTC. This translates into CASSLIGGVNYGYTF. V gene TRBV27 combines with J gene TRBJ1-2; 7 bases agree with TRBD1. CDR1 MNHEY and CDR2 SMNVEV come from the germline V gene (reference sequence). With V trimmed by 2 bases and J by 1 base, 4 bases remained unmatched. There are 15 residues in the CDR3.

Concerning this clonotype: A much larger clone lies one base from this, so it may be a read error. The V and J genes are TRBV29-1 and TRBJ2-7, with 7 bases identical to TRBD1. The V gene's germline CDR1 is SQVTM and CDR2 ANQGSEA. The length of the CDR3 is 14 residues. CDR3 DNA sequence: TGCAGCATTGAAGAGGGGACAGTACCTTACCAGCAGTACTTC. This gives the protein CSIEEGTVPYQQYF.

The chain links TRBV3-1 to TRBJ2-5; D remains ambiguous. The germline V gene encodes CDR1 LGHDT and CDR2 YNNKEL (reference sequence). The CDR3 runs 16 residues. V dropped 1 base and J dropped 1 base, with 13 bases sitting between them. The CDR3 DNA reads TGTGCCAGCAGCCAAGTTCAGACGGGCTTCCAAGAGACCCAGTACTTC. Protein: CASSQVQTGFQETQYF.

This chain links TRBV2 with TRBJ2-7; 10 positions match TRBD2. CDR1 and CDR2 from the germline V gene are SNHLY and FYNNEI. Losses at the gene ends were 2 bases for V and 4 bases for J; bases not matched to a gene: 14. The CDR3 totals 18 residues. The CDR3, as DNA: TGTGCCAGCAGTGAACCCAAGGACTTACTAGCGGGAAGTTACGAGCAGTACTTC. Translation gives CASSEPKDLLAGSYEQYF.

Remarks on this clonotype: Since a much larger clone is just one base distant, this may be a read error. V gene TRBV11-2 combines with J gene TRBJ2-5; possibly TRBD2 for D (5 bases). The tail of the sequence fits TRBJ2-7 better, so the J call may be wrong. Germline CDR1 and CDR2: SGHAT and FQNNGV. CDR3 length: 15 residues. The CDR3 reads CASSLVRGGSCEQYF. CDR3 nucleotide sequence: TGTGCCAGCAGCTTAGTACGGGGTGGGAGCTGCGAGCAGTACTTC.